This TCR beta chain originates from a study of tumor-infiltrating lymphocytes in localized non-small cell lung cancer. Study as a whole: Each patient gave resected tumor and non-adjacent uninvolved lung tissue.

About this clone itself: The antigen is undetermined.

Study-wide results and limits: IM1 and IM2 tumors showed no difference in T-cell fraction. Different pieces of the same tissue went to different assays, confounding technical variation with intratumor heterogeneity. Only some patients had TCR sequencing, depending on available tissue.

Libraries were prepared by immunoSEQ multiplex PCR; TCRdb keeps only in-frame clonotypes and omits some of them. The sample has about 14,000 clones, about 70% seen once; the top ten hold over 11%. The germline gives CDR1 SGDLS, CDR2 YYNGEE. V shed 3 bases and J 5 bases; nucleotides not matched to a gene: 13. The CDR3 covers 16 residues. The chain combines TRBV9 with TRBJ2-7, with 8 bases matching TRBD2. Specimen: uninvolved lung tissue not adjacent to the tumor. The source is a human donor with non-small cell lung cancer. The CDR3, as DNA: TGTGCCAGCAGCGCGGGGGGGACTCTGGCCGGGAACGAGCAGTACTTC. Its protein is CASSAGGTLAGNEQYF.